This TCR beta chain was sequenced for a study of T-cell memory formation after mild COVID-19 (dated by TCRdb to the early 2020s). General notes on the study: Most TCR sequence clusters were specific to one of the two donors. In a couple of donors, T-cell clones that expanded and contracted after mild COVID-19 were tracked by sequencing TCRalpha and TCRbeta repertoires over time. Two young, previously healthy adult volunteers made up the cohort, one male and one female.

Ficoll-Paque density gradient centrifugation was used to isolate PBMCs. CDR1 and CDR2 are drawn from the germline V gene: SGDLS, YYNGEE. The CDR3 measures 16 amino acids from cysteine to phenylalanine. The read is trimmed to its CDR3 DNA, 48 bases read in frame from base 1. The V end loses 1 base and the J end loses 2 bases, and a stretch of 15 bases separates them. The data were produced on an Illumina NovaSeq 6000. TCRalpha and TCRbeta cDNA libraries were constructed by 5'RACE with constant-segment primers, with sample barcodes and unique molecular identifiers being introduced. Trizol reagent was used to extract RNA from every sample. Amplification of the libraries took two PCR steps, and the second step added a second sample barcode plus Illumina TruSeq adapters. Sequencing of libraries was performed on an Illumina NovaSeq with 2 x 150 bp paired-end reads. The study's own analysis went as follows. With migec v1.2.7, reads were demultiplexed and then collapsed into UMI-guided consensus sequences. With mixcr v2.1.11, UMI consensuses were aligned to TRA and TRB V and J templates and assembled into clonotypes. A clonotype was counted as expanded or contracted only if both edgeR and NoisET called the change significant, with noise models trained on biological replicates. edgeR calls used a false discovery rate-adjusted p below 0.01 and a log2 fold-change threshold of 1. As an exploratory analysis of dynamics, max-normalized trajectories of the 1000 most abundant clonotypes were examined by PCA with hierarchical clustering. The CD4 or CD8 phenotype of responding clones was assigned using the separately sequenced CD4+ and CD8+ repertoires. TCRdb reprocessed the public reads (quality trimming at Q25 with fastp, clone calling with MiXCR) and kept in-frame beta chains. A single entry per CDR3 protein holds the most common genes and DNA from its merged rows. It is TCRdb's table, rather than the study itself, that gives the V and J calls and clone size. The sample table shows around 450,000 distinct CDR3 sequences, and around 19% are seen once. The ten largest clones take up 8.4% of the sample.

Paper-wide results and their limitations: Clones that contracted from day 15 to 85 showed balanced CD4/CD8 phenotypes, whereas a second wave of clones that expanded from day 15 to 37 leaned towards CD4+. Some responding clones were detected in pre-infection memory, suggesting pre-existing cross-reactive memory T cells joined the SARS-CoV-2 response. Contracting CD4+ clones were located mainly in the CM and EM memory subsets, whereas CD8+ clones were found to be enriched in EMRA. SARS-CoV-2 specificity was not confirmed for the second-wave clones peaking on day 37. Only a couple of mild cases were covered in the study, and larger cohorts including severe cases with pre-infection samples were considered necessary.

With respect to this clonotype: The target of this receptor is not known. No base quality information exists; no much larger clone differs at one position.

The chain is assembled from TRBV9 and TRBJ2-5, with a tentative D call of TRBD1 or TRBD2, each matching 5 bases. Specimen: PBMCs or a T cell subset sorted from them (not recorded which). This sequence was found in an adult woman who had mild COVID-19 (a few samples of this study predate the infection). The sample titles of this study are shuffled in the database, so cell type and time point are left out; the donor was told from shared clones. The DNA sequence is given as TGTGCCAGCAGCGTATACTCGGGAACAGGTCAAGAGACCCAGTACTTC. It is translated as CASSVYSGTGQETQYF.